These T cell receptor beta chains were read from a single sample in a study of T cell repertoires in cytomegalovirus infection. In TCRdb, the reads were re-called with MiXCR into one record per CDR3 protein. The sample lists 250,000 to 300,000 distinct CDR3 sequences; roughly 23% were seen once. The sequenced material came from PBMCs. The origin of the receptors is a human donor in good health (CMV status not recorded). Some clones in this sample may be carry-over from other donors' samples. The CDR3 runs from the conserved cysteine through the conserved F or W. A D gene is named only where the DNA matches it firmly. Clone size, where shown, is once, few, many, or a class for clones that have expanded.

CDR3 DNA,CDR3 protein,V gene,CDR3 length,J gene,clone size,D gene
TGTGCCAGCAGTTCAAGCGGGAGGGTTGACAATGAGCAGTTCTTC,CASSSSGRVDNEQFF,TRBV11-3,15,TRBJ2-1,many,TRBD2
TGTGCCAGCACTGGGGGGACACTTGAAAAACTGTTTTTT,CASTGGTLEKLFF,TRBV7-9,13,TRBJ1-4,few,.
TGTGCCAGCAGCTTAAGTCGCGAGGTAGCCGGTCACGGGGAGCTGTTTTTT,CASSLSREVAGHGELFF,TRBV7-3,17,TRBJ2-2,many,.
TGTGCCTCTACCTTAATTCAGGGGGCGAGGACTGAAGCTTTCTTT,CASTLIQGARTEAFF,TRBV7-2,15,TRBJ1-1,many,TRBD1
TGTGCCTGGAGTGTAAATAGGGACGGAGCCACAACTCTTCTTAGCACAGATACGCAGTATTTT,CAWSVNRDGATTLLSTDTQYF,TRBV30,21,TRBJ2-3,few,.
TGCGCCAGCAGTCTCACAGCGAGGGGAGGGTTGGGAGAGACCCAGTACTTC,CASSLTARGGLGETQYF,TRBV4-1,17,TRBJ2-5,many,TRBD2
TGTGCCAGCAGCGTAGGAGGCGGCGGAGGGTTTTTGGATGAGCAGTTCTTC,CASSVGGGGGFLDEQFF,TRBV9,17,TRBJ2-1,.,.
TGTGCCACCAGTGACAAGGACAGTCGGGTTCGGGATGAGCAGTTCTTC,CATSDKDSRVRDEQFF,TRBV24-1,16,TRBJ2-1,.,.
TGTGCCAGCAGCAGAGACAGGTTCGCGAACACCGGGGAGCTGTTTTTT,CASSRDRFANTGELFF,TRBV5-6,16,TRBJ2-2,.,.
TGTGCCACCGCCGAGAGGGAGTACACTGAAGCTTTCTTT,CATAEREYTEAFF,TRBV7-9,13,TRBJ1-1,few,.
TGTGCCAGCAGCCAGAGGACGGCAGATACGCAGTATTTT,CASSQRTADTQYF,TRBV3-1,13,TRBJ2-3,few,.
TGTGCCAGCAGCGGCCGCGTGGGACTAGCATTAAACTCTGGGGCCAACGTCCTGACTTTC,CASSGRVGLALNSGANVLTF,TRBV7-6,20,TRBJ2-6,many,TRBD2
TGTGCCAGCAGCGGTGGGGTCCTAGCGGGAGGGCCCTCCCTCTACGAGCAGTACTTC,CASSGGVLAGGPSLYEQYF,TRBV7-2,19,TRBJ2-7,.,TRBD2
TGTGCCAGCAGCTTAAATCCGACAGGGTATAATTCACCCCTCCACTTT,CASSLNPTGYNSPLHF,TRBV13,16,TRBJ1-6,.,TRBD1
TGTGCCTCCGCGGAACGACAGTCGGAGACCCAGTACTTC,CASAERQSETQYF,TRBV24-1,13,TRBJ2-5,few,.
TGTGCCATCAGTGAGTTGAATTTGGCGAACACCGGGGAGCTGTTTTTT,CAISELNLANTGELFF,TRBV10-3,16,TRBJ2-2,.,.
TGTGCCAGCAGCCAAGAACCAAATCCCGGGACAGCCGAGGAAAAACTGTTTTTT,CASSQEPNPGTAEEKLFF,TRBV14,18,TRBJ1-4,.,TRBD1
TGTGCCAGCAGCCGAGACGGGGGTCCTAATGAAAAACTGTTTTTT,CASSRDGGPNEKLFF,TRBV11-2,15,TRBJ1-4,few,.
TGTGCCAGCAGCTTGTTGGGATCCTATAATTCACCCCTCCACTTT,CASSLLGSYNSPLHF,TRBV7-2,15,TRBJ1-6,.,.
TGTGCTAGCAGCTTACTAGCGGGGGTGAACACCGGGGAGCTGTTTTTT,CASSLLAGVNTGELFF,TRBV7-7,16,TRBJ2-2,few,TRBD2
TGTGCCAGCAGCTTAGAGCGACTCGGTGAGCAGTTCTTC,CASSLERLGEQFF,TRBV7-3,13,TRBJ2-1,.,.
TGTGCCAGCAGCATTTACAATGAGCAGTTCTTC,CASSIYNEQFF,TRBV6-1,11,TRBJ2-1,many,.
TGCGCCAGCAGCCAAGGGGCGGACAGGGCAACCTACGAGCAGTACTTC,CASSQGADRATYEQYF,TRBV4-1,16,TRBJ2-7,many,TRBD1
TGTGCCAGCAGACGGGCGACCGGGGAGCTGTTTTTT,CASRRATGELFF,TRBV25-1,12,TRBJ2-2,.,.
TGCAGCGTTGATTGGGCGGCCGACAGCTATGGCTACACCTTC,CSVDWAADSYGYTF,TRBV29-1,14,TRBJ1-2,.,.
TGTGCCAGCAGCTCAAGTCGACAGGGGCGAATCTTGAATGAGCAGTTCTTC,CASSSSRQGRILNEQFF,TRBV7-2,17,TRBJ2-1,.,TRBD1
TGTGCCAGTCGGGGATTCGAGCAGTACTTC,CASRGFEQYF,TRBV6-2/TRBV6-3,10,TRBJ2-7,many,.
TGCAGTGCTAGTACAGGGGGCAGGTCCTACGAGCAGTACTTC,CSASTGGRSYEQYF,TRBV20-1,14,TRBJ2-7,.,TRBD1
TGTGCCAGCAGCTTACTCAGCGGGGGGGCCTACACCGGGGAGCTGTTTTTT,CASSLLSGGAYTGELFF,TRBV7-6,17,TRBJ2-2,many,TRBD2
TGCAGCGTTCCAGGGACTAGCGGGAGTAGTGGGGAGACCCAGTACTTC,CSVPGTSGSSGETQYF,TRBV29-1,16,TRBJ2-5,.,TRBD2
TGTGCCAGCAGCCAGCACAAAGGCTACACCTTC,CASSQHKGYTF,TRBV11-2,11,TRBJ1-2,.,.
TGTGCCAGTAGTATTTTCGGGACTAGCGGGTCCTCGATCACAGATACGCAGTATTTT,CASSIFGTSGSSITDTQYF,TRBV19,19,TRBJ2-3,.,TRBD2
TGTGCCAGCAGCCAGACCCTCAGATTCACAGATACGCAGTATTTT,CASSQTLRFTDTQYF,TRBV14,15,TRBJ2-3,.,.
TGTGCCAGTAGTATAGCCCGACGGAACACTGAAGCTTTCTTT,CASSIARRNTEAFF,TRBV19,14,TRBJ1-1,few,.
TGCAGTGCTAGCCGTACCGGGGGGGGGCTATACAATGAGCAGTTCTTC,CSASRTGGGLYNEQFF,TRBV20-1,16,TRBJ2-1,.,TRBD2
TGTGCCAGCAGAGTACTCAGGGCGGGAACTGAAGCTTTCTTT,CASRVLRAGTEAFF,TRBV7-2,14,TRBJ1-1,many,.
TGCAGTGCTAGAGATCGGGACCCAAAGCGCGGGACCACCGGGGAGCTGTTTTTT,CSARDRDPKRGTTGELFF,TRBV20-1,18,TRBJ2-2,.,.
TGTGCCAGCAGTTTAAACAGGGGTGACACTGAAGCTTTCTTT,CASSLNRGDTEAFF,TRBV12-3/TRBV12-4,14,TRBJ1-1,few,TRBD1
TGTGCCAGCACCCCACCCGCGGACGGCCTGCAGTCACCCCTCCACTTT,CASTPPADGLQSPLHF,TRBV11-2,16,TRBJ1-6,.,.
TGTGCCGTAACCACGGTTCAGAGCACCGGGGAGCTGTTTTTT,CAVTTVQSTGELFF,TRBV6-5,14,TRBJ2-2,.,.
TGCGCCAGCAGCCAAAGAAGAGGGGCAGACGAGCAGTACTTC,CASSQRRGADEQYF,TRBV4-3,14,TRBJ2-7,once,.
TGCGCCAGCCGGGGGAGTAGCGGGACCTCCTACAATGAGCAGTTCTTC,CASRGSSGTSYNEQFF,TRBV5-1,16,TRBJ2-1,.,TRBD2
TGTGCCAGCAGCTTAGGGACTAGCTCAGATACGCAGTATTTT,CASSLGTSSDTQYF,TRBV7-2,14,TRBJ2-3,many,TRBD2
TGCAGCGTTGATCCGGGACAGGGGGCCTACGAGCAGTACTTC,CSVDPGQGAYEQYF,TRBV29-1,14,TRBJ2-7,once,TRBD1
TGCAGTGCACCGCCATACACAGATACGCAGTATTTT,CSAPPYTDTQYF,TRBV20-1,12,TRBJ2-3,few,.
TGTGCCAGCAGTACCTCGGGGGGGGCCGGTGAGCAGTTCTTC,CASSTSGGAGEQFF,TRBV6-5,14,TRBJ2-1,.,TRBD2
TGTGCCAGCAGCTCGCCGAATCAGCCCCAGCATTTT,CASSSPNQPQHF,TRBV7-8,12,TRBJ1-5,many,.
TGTGCCAGCAGAAGAAGGACTAGCGGGAGTGGCGAGCAGTACTTC,CASRRRTSGSGEQYF,TRBV6-2/TRBV6-3,15,TRBJ2-7,.,TRBD2